What follows are 11 T cell receptor beta chains derived from one specimen sequenced in a study of T cell responses to AZD1222 COVID-19 vaccine. The repertoire was sequenced with immunoSEQ multiplex PCR; TCRdb's copy has only in-frame clones and lacks some. Counted here are tens of thousands of clones, about four fifths occurring once; the ten biggest clones make up 1.3%. The material sequenced was peripheral blood, taken 28 days after the second AZD1222 dose. The source is an adult who received the AZD1222 COVID-19 vaccine.

This clone is a singleton in its sample. The chain couples TRBV19 to TRBJ2-2; 9 positions match TRBD1. CDR3 size: 15 residues. After removal of 6 bases from V and 4 bases from J, the junction contained 6 bases not matched to a gene. Germline CDR1 and CDR2: LNHDA and SQIVND (reference sequence). The CDR3 loop is CASRSQGASTGELFF. CDR3 nucleotides: TGTGCCAGTAGGTCACAGGGGGCGTCCACCGGGGAGCTGTTTTTT.

This chain connects TRBV5-1 to TRBJ1-2, with a weak D call TRBD1 (5 bases). CDR3 length: 14 residues. CDR1 and CDR2 (germline): SGHRS, YFSETQ. Trimming pared 3 bases from V and 0 bases from J, leaving 9 bases between. CDR3 in amino acids: CASSSGPSNYGYTF. CDR3 nucleotides: TGCGCCAGCAGCTCGGGACCCTCTAACTATGGCTACACCTTC.

V usage is TRBV7-2 and J usage is TRBJ2-3, with 9 bases aligning to TRBD1. The J segment lost 6 bases and the V segment lost 6 bases, leaving 19 bases of the junction unmatched. The germline gives CDR1 SGHTA, CDR2 FQGNSA. This CDR3 is 18 amino acids long. The CDR3 nucleotides read TGTGCCAGCAGTAAAAGGACAGGGGCGTTGGTATATCAGGATACGCAGTATTTT. Amino acid sequence: CASSKRTGALVYQDTQYF. Full variable domain (remainder filled in from reference TRBV7-2 and TRBJ2-3): GAGVSQSPSNKVTEKGKDVELRCDPISGHTALYWYRQSLGQGLEFLIYFQGNSAPDKSGLPSDRFSAERTGGSVSTLTIQRTQQEDSAVYLCASSKRTGALVYQDTQYFGPGTRLTVL.

The rearrangement joins TRBV19 to TRBJ2-7, with D perhaps TRBD2 (6 bases). Between the trimmed V and J ends, which lost 3 bases and 6 bases, there was a span of 9 bases. Germline V gene data show CDR1 as LNHDA and CDR2 as SQIVND (reference sequence). The CDR3 extends over 12 amino acids. CDR3 protein: CASSMTSREQYF. DNA of the CDR3: TGTGCCAGTAGTATGACTAGTCGCGAGCAGTACTTC.

This clone is a singleton in its sample. The CDR3 DNA is TGTGCCAGCAGCGTACAGCTACAGGGGTTGAGCAATGAGCAGTTCTTC. It is translated as CASSVQLQGLSNEQFF. This sequence joins TRBV9 and TRBJ2-1, with 7 positions matching TRBD1. The trim removed 1 base at V and 6 bases at J, leaving 10 bases unmatched. The CDR3 sequence is 16 residues long. Germline-derived CDR1 and CDR2 are SGDLS and YYNGEE.

V is TRBV9 and J is TRBJ1-1; TRBD1 aligns across 10 bases. The CDR3 runs 15 residues. Losses at the gene ends were 4 bases for V and 1 base for J; bases not matched to a gene: 4. The germline CDR1 and CDR2 sequences are SGDLS and YYNGEE. CDR3 residues: CASSSGQGGNTEAFF. For the CDR3, the DNA is TGTGCCAGCAGCTCTGGACAGGGGGGGAACACTGAAGCTTTCTTT.

The chain combines TRBV27 with TRBJ2-7; 8 bases line up with TRBD1. From germline, CDR1 is MNHEY and CDR2 SMNVEV (reference sequence). The CDR3 runs to 15 residues. V trimming: 8 bases; J trimming: 5 bases; junction bases outside the gene matches: 14. The CDR3 DNA reads as TGTGCCAGCGGATTAGGACAGGGCAAGTTAAACGAGCAGTACTTC. It yields the protein CASGLGQGKLNEQYF.

This chain uses TRBV5-1 with TRBJ2-7; 8 bases agree with TRBD2. Trimming took 1 base from V and 0 from J; bases not matched to a gene: 15. The CDR3 sequence is 19 residues long. Germline V gene data show CDR1 as SGHRS and CDR2 as YFSETQ. The CDR3 region has the DNA TGCGCCAGCAGCTTGCGATTGGGGGGAACTAGCGGAAGCTCCTACGAGCAGTACTTC. This gives the protein CASSLRLGGTSGSSYEQYF.

The rearrangement links TRBV6-5 to TRBJ2-7; perhaps TRBD2 as D (7 bases). V was clipped by 0 bases and J by 2 bases, with 11 bases between them. This CDR3 spans 15 amino acids. Germline lookup yields CDR1 MNHEY and CDR2 SVGAGI. The CDR3 is CASSYSGGRAYEQYF. The CDR3 DNA follows: TGTGCCAGCAGTTACTCGGGGGGGCGCGCCTACGAGCAGTACTTC.

The CDR3 protein is CASSAGGVPQHF. The CDR3 bases are TGTGCCAGTAGCGCAGGGGGAGTACCCCAGCATTTT. V is TRBV19 and J is TRBJ1-5; TRBD1 aligns across 7 bases. The V and J ends lost 6 bases and 10 bases, in that order; junction bases with no gene match: 6. Germline CDR1 LNHDA, CDR2 SQIVND (reference sequence). This CDR3 spans 12 amino acids.

This chain connects TRBV7-3 to TRBJ1-6, with D unresolved. CDR3 length: 15 amino acids. Germline lookup yields CDR1 SGHTA and CDR2 FQGTGA. V dropped 4 bases and J dropped 4 bases, with 11 bases sitting between them. For the CDR3, the DNA is TGTGCCAGCAGCTCCCAGCCCTTTTATAATTCACCCCTCCACTTT. Its translation: CASSSQPFYNSPLHF.